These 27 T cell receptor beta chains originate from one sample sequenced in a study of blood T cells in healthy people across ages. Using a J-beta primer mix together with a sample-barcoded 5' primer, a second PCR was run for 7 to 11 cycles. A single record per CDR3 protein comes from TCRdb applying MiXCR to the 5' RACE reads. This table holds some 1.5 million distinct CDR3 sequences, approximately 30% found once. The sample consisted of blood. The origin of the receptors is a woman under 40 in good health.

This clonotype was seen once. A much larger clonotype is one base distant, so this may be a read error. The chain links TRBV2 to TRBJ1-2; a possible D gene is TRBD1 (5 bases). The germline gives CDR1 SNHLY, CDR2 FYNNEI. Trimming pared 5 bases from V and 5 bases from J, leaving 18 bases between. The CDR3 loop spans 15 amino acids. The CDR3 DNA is TGTGCCAGCAGTCCCCCAGGGATTCCCTATTATGGCTACACCTTC. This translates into CASSPPGIPYYGYTF. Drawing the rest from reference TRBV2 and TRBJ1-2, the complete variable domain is EPEVTQTPSHQVTQMGQEVILRCVPISNHLYFYWYRQILGQKVEFLVSFYNNEISEKSEIFDDQFSVERPDGSNFTLKIRSTKLEDSAMYFCASSPPGIPYYGYTFGSGTRLTVV.

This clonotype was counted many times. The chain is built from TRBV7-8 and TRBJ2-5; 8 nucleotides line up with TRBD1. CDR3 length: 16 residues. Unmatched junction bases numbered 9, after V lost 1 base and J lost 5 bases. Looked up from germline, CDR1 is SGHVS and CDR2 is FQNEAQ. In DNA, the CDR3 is TGTGCCAGCAGCTTAGGGACAGGGAGTAAGGTGGAGACCCAGTACTTC. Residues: CASSLGTGSKVETQYF.

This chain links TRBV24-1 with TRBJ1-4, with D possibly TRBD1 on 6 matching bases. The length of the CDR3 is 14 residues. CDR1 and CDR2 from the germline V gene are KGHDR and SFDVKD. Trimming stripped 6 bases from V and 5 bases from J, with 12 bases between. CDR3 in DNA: TGTGCCACCAGTTTTTGGACAGAAAATGAAAAACTGTTTTTT. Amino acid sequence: CATSFWTENEKLFF.

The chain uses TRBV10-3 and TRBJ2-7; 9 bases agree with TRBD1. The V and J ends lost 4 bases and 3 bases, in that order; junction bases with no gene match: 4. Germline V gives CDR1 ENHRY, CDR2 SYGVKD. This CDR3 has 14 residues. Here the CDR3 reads CAISAGTGFYEQYF. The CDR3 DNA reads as TGTGCCATCAGTGCGGGGACAGGGTTCTACGAGCAGTACTTC.

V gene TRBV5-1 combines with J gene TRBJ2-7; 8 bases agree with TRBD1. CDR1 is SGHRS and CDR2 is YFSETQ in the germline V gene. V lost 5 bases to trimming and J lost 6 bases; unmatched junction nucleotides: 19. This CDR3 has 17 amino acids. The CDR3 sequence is CASSREVPGQVGLEQYF. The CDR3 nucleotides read TGCGCCAGCAGTCGGGAAGTTCCGGGACAGGTTGGGCTCGAGCAGTACTTC.

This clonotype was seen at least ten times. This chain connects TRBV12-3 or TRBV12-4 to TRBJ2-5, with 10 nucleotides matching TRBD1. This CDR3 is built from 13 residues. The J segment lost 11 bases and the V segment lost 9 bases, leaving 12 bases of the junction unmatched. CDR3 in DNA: TGTGCCAGTCTCCGGGACAGGGGATTTGGGCAGTACTTC. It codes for CASLRDRGFGQYF.

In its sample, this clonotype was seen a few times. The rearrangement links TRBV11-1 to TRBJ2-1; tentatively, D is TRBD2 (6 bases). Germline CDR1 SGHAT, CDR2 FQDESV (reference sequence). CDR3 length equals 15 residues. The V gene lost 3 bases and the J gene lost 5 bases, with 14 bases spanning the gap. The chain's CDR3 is CASSFAGIRDNEQFF. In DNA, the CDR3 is TGTGCCAGCAGCTTCGCGGGGATTCGAGACAATGAGCAGTTCTTC.

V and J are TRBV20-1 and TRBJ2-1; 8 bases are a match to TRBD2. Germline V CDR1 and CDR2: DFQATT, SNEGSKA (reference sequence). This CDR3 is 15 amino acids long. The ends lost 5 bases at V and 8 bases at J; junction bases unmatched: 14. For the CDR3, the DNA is TGCAGTGCTCCCCCCCGGGAGGGAGCCCTCTATGAGCAGTTCTTC. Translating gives CSAPPREGALYEQFF.

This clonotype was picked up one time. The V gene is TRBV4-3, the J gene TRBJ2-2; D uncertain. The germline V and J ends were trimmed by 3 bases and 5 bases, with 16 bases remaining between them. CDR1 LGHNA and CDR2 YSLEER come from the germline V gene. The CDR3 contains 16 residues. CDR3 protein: CASSQDPGTRTGELFF. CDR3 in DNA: TGCGCCAGCAGCCAGGATCCCGGCACGAGGACCGGGGAGCTGTTTTTT.

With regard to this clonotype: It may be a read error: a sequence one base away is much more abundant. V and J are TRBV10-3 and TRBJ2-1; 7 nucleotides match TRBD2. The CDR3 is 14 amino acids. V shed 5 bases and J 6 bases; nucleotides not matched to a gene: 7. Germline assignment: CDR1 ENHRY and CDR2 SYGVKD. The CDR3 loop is CAISYSGTTNEQFF. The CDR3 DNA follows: TGTGCCATCAGTTATTCCGGGACTACCAATGAGCAGTTCTTC.

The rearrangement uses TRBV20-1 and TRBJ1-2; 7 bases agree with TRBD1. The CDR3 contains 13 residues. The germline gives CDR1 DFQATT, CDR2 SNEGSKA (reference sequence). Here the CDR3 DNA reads TGCACCCTCAGGAGACAGGGATCGGGTGGCTACACCTTC. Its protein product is CTLRRQGSGGYTF.

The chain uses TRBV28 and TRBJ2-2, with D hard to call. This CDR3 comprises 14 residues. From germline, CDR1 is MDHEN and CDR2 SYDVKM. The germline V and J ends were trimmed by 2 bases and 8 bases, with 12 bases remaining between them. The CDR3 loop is CASSLIGPRGELFF. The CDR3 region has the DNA TGTGCCAGCAGTTTAATAGGGCCAAGAGGGGAGCTGTTTTTT.

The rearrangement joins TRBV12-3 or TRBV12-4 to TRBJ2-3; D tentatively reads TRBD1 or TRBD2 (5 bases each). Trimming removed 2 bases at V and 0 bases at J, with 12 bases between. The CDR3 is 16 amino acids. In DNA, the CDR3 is TGTGCCAGCAGTTTACAGGTGGGGGAGAGCACAGATACGCAGTATTTT. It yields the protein CASSLQVGESTDTQYF.

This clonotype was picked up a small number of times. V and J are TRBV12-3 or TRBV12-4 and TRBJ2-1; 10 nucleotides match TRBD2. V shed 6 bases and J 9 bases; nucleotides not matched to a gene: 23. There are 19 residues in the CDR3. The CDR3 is CASRAVGRRGLAGVVEQFF. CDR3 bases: TGTGCCAGCAGGGCGGTCGGTCGGAGAGGGCTAGCGGGGGTAGTTGAGCAGTTCTTC.

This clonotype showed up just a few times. The CDR3 DNA follows: TGTGCCAGCAGCCCTACGATCGGACTAGCGGGGGATACAGATACGCAGTATTTT. Protein product: CASSPTIGLAGDTDTQYF. This chain uses TRBV11-2 with TRBJ2-3; 13 bases agree with TRBD2. V was clipped by 5 bases and J by 3 bases; unmatched bases: 11. CDR3 size: 18 residues. Germline lookup yields CDR1 SGHAT and CDR2 FQNNGV.

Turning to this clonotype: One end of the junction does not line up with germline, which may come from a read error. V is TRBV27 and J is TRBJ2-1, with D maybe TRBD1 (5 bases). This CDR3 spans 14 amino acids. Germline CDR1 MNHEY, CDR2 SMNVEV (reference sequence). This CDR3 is CASTPWGAYNERFF. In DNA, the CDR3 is TGTGCCAGCACTCCATGGGGCGCCTACAATGAGCGGTTCTTC.

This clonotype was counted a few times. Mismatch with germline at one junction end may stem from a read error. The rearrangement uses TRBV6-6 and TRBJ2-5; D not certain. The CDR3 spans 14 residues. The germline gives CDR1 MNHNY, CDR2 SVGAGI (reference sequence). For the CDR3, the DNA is TGTGCCGGCAGTTACCTGAAGGGACAAGAGACCCAGTACTTC. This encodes CAGSYLKGQETQYF.

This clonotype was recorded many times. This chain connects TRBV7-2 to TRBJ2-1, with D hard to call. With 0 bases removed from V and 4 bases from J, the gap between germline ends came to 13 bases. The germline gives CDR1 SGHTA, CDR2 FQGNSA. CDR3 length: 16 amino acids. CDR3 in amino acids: CASSLALRPMYNEQFF. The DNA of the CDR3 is TGTGCCAGCAGCTTAGCATTGAGGCCGATGTACAATGAGCAGTTCTTC.

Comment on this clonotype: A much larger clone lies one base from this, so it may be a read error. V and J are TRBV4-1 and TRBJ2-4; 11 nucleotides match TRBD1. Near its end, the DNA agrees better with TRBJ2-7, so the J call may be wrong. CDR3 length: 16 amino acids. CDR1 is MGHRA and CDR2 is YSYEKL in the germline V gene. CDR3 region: CASSQSAGQGVNEQYF. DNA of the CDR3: TGCGCCAGCAGCCAGTCCGCGGGACAGGGGGTAAACGAGCAGTACTTC.

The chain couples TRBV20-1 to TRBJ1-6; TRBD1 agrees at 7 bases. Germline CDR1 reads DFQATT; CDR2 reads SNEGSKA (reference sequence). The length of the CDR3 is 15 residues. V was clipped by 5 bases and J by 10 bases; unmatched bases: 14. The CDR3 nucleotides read TGCAGTGCTCCCACGGCCGGACAGGTGGACTCACCCCTCCACTTT. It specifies CSAPTAGQVDSPLHF.

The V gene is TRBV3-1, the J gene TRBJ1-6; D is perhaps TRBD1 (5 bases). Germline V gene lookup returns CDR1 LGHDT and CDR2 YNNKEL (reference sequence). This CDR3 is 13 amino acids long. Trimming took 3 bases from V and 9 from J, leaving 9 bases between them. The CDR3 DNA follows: TGTGCCAGCAGCCAGGGGCGTGGTTCACCCCTCCACTTT. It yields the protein CASSQGRGSPLHF. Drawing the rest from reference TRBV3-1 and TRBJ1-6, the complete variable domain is DTAVSQTPKYLVTQMGNDKSIKCEQNLGHDTMYWYKQDSKKFLKIMFSYNNKELIINETVPNRFSPKSPDKAHLNLHINSLELGDSAVYFCASSQGRGSPLHFGNGTRLTVT.

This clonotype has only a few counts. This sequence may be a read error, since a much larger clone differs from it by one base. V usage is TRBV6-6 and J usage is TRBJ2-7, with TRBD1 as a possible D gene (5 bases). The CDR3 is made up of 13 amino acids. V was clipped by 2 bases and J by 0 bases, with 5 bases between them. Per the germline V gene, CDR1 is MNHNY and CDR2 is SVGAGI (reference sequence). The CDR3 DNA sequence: TGTGCCAGCAGTTACGGGGCCTCCTACGAGCAGTACTTC. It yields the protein CASSYGASYEQYF.

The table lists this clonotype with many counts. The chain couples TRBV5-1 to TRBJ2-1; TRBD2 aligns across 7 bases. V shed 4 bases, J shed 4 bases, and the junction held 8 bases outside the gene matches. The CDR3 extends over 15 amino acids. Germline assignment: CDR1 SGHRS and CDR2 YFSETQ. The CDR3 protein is CASSKGTTTYNEQFF. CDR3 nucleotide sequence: TGCGCCAGCAGCAAAGGGACTACCACATACAATGAGCAGTTCTTC. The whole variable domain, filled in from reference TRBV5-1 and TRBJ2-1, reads KAGVTQTPRYLIKTRGQQVTLSCSPISGHRSVSWYQQTPGQGLQFLFEYFSETQRNKGNFPGRFSGRQFSNSRSEMNVSTLELGDSALYLCASSKGTTTYNEQFFGPGTRLTVL.

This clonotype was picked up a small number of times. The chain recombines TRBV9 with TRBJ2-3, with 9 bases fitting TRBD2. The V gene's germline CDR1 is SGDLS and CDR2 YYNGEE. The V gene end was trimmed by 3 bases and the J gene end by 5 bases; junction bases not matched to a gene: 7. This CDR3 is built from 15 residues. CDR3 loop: CASSESGRSRDTQYF. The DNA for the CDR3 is TGTGCCAGCAGCGAGAGCGGGAGGAGCCGAGATACGCAGTATTTT.

The chain's CDR3 is CSVVRQLNTEAFF. The CDR3 nucleotides are TGCAGCGTTGTCCGGCAGCTTAACACTGAAGCTTTCTTT. The chain has TRBV29-1 and TRBJ1-1, with D hard to call. Per germline, CDR1 SQVTM and CDR2 ANQGSEA. CDR3 size: 13 residues. Trimming pared 4 bases from V and 2 bases from J, leaving 11 bases between. Looking up the rest from reference TRBV29-1 and TRBJ1-1 gives the full variable domain: SAVISQKPSRDICQRGTSLTIQCQVDSQVTMMFWYRQQPGQSLTLIATANQGSEATYESGFVIDKFPISRPNLTFSTLTVSNMSPEDSSIYLCSVVRQLNTEAFFGQGTRLTVV.

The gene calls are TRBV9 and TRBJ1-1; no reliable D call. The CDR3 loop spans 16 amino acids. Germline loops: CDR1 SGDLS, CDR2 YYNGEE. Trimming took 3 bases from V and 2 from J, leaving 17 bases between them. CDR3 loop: CASSADYLLENTEAFF. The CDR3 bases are TGTGCCAGCAGCGCAGATTACCTACTGGAAAACACTGAAGCTTTCTTT.

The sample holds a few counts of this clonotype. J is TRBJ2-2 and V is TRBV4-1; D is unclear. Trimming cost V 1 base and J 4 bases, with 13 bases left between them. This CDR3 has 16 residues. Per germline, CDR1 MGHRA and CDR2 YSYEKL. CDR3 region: CASSQGLTSSTGELFF. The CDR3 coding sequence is TGCGCCAGCAGCCAAGGTTTGACGTCCAGCACCGGGGAGCTGTTTTTT.